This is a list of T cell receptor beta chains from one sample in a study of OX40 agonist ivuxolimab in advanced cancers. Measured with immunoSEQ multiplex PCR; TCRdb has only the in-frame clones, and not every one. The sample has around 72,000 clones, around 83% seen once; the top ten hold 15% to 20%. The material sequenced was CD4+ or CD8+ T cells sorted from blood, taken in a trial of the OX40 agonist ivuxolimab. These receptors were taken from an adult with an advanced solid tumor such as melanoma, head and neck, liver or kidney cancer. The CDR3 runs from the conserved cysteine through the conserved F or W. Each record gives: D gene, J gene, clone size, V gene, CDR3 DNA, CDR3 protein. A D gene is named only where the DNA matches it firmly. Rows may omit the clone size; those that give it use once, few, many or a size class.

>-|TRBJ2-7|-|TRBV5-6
TGTGCCAGCAGCTTGTGGAGGTCGGGGAACTACGAGCAGTACTTC
CASSLWRSGNYEQYF
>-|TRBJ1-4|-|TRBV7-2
TGTGCCAGCAGCTTAGCGAGGGGCCCACTTACAACTAATGAAAAACTGTTTTTT
CASSLARGPLTTNEKLFF
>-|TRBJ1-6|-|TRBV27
TGTGCCAGCAGTTTATCGCGCGGGGAGGATTCACCCCTCCACTTT
CASSLSRGEDSPLHF
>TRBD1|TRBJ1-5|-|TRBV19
TGTGCCAGTAGTAGTTACAGGGGGGATCAGCCCCAGCATTTT
CASSSYRGDQPQHF
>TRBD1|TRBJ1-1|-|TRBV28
TGTGCCAGCCGGATAACAGGGGCCAACACTGAAGCTTTCTTT
CASRITGANTEAFF
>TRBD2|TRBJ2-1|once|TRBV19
TGTGCCAGTAGTATCTACACGGCGGGGGGTAATGAGCAGTTCTTC
CASSIYTAGGNEQFF
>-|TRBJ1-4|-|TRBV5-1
TGCGCCAGCAGCTTGGCCGGGCGGAGCAGACTGTTTTTT
CASSLAGRSRLFF
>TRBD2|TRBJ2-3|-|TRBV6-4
TGTGCCAGCAGCGGGAGGGCCACAGATACGCAGTATTTT
CASSGRATDTQYF
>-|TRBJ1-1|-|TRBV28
TGTGCCAGCAACAGGGACATGAACACTGAAGCTTTCTTT
CASNRDMNTEAFF
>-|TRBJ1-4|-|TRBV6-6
TGTGCCAGCAGCCATCCCGGGCAGAATGAAAAACTGTTTTTT
CASSHPGQNEKLFF
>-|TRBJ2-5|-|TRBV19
TGTGCCAGTAGTATGCTAGGGGAGACCCAGTACTTC
CASSMLGETQYF
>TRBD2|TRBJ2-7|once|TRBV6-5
TGTGCCAGCACCACCGGGACTAGCGCAGGGGAGCAGTACTTC
CASTTGTSAGEQYF
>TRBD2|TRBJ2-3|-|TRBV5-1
TGCGCCAGCAGCCCAGTACAGCCGGGAGGGTTAGATACGCAGTATTTT
CASSPVQPGGLDTQYF
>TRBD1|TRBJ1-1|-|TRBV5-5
TGTGCCAGCATAGCACAGGGGGCGGCGAACACTGAAGCTTTCTTT
CASIAQGAANTEAFF
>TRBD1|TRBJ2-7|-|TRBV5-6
TGTGCCAGCGGACGGACAGGGACGAATGACTTC
CASGRTGTNDF
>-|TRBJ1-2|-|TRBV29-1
TGCAGCGTTGAATCGGCACCCCTGAAGGGTGGCTACACCTTC
CSVESAPLKGGYTF
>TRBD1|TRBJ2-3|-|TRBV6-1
TGTGCCAGCAGCGGGAGGACAGGGGCAGATACGCAGTATTTT
CASSGRTGADTQYF
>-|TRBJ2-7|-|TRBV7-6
TGTGCCAGCAGCTTCGGACTTAACAAGGTCTACGAGCAGTACTTC
CASSFGLNKVYEQYF
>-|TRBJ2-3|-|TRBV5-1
TGCGCCAGCAGCCAGGGTGGGGTCGGAGATACGCAGTATTTT
CASSQGGVGDTQYF
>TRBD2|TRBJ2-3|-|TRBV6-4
TGTGCCAGCAGTCCCCGCGGGAGGGTAGATACGCAGTATTTT
CASSPRGRVDTQYF
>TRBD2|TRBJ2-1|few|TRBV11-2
TGTGCCAGCAGCTTAGATTTGGACCTAGCGGGAGGGTACAATGAGCAGTTCTTC
CASSLDLDLAGGYNEQFF
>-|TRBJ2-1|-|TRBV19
TGTGCCAGTAGTATGTCCCAGGTGCCCAACCTGTACAATGAGCAGTTCTTC
CASSMSQVPNLYNEQFF
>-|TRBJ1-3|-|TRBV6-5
TGTGCCAGCAGTTACGGTGGGCCTGGAAACACCATATATTTT
CASSYGGPGNTIYF
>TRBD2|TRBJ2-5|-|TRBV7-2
TGTGCCAGCAGCTCGGGACTAGCGGGAGTTGGGGAGACCCAGTACTTC
CASSSGLAGVGETQYF
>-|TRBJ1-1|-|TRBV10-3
TGTGCCATCAGTGAGGAGCCGGGGCTCTTAAACACTGAAGCTTTCTTT
CAISEEPGLLNTEAFF
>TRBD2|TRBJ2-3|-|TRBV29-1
TGCAGCGCCGATGGGACTAGCGGGAGATCTAGCACAGATACGCAGTATTTT
CSADGTSGRSSTDTQYF
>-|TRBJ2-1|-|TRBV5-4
TGTGCCAGCAGCTGGGACTTAAGCTCCTACAATGAGCAGTTCTTC
CASSWDLSSYNEQFF
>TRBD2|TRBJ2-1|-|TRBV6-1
TGTGCCAGCAGGAAGAGGACTAGCGGGAGAGATGAGCAGTTCTTC
CASRKRTSGRDEQFF
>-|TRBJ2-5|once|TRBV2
TGTGCCAGCAGTCAACAAGAGACCCAGTACTTC
CASSQQETQYF
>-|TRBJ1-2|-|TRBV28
TGTGCCAGCAGCATCACCATGGTGGGGACTCCCTGGAACTATGGCTACACCTTC
CASSITMVGTPWNYGYTF
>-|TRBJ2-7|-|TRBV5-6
TGTGCCAGCAGCTTGGGGCAGGGCGAGGAGCAGTACTTC
CASSLGQGEEQYF
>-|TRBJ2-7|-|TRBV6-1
TGTGCCAGCAGTCTCGGAGACAGGCTCTACGGGCAGTACTTC
CASSLGDRLYGQYF
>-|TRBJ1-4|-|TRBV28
TGTGCCACGGGGGAGGGTAATGAAAAACTGTTTTTT
CATGEGNEKLFF
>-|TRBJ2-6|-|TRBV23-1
TGCGCCAGCAGTCAATTACAGGGCCGCTCTGGGGCCAACGTCCTGACTTTC
CASSQLQGRSGANVLTF
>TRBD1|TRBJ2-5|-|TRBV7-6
TGTGCCAGCAGCTCCACGACAGGGGGTACGGGGGAGACCCAGTACTTC
CASSSTTGGTGETQYF
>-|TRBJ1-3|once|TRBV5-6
TGTGCCAGCAGCCCTACTTACTCTGGAAACACCATATATTTT
CASSPTYSGNTIYF
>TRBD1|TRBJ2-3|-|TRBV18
TGTGCCAGCTCATCCGGACAGGGACGAGATACGCAGTATTTT
CASSSGQGRDTQYF
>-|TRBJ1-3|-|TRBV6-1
TGTGCCAGCAACCCTGCTGGAAACACCATATATTTT
CASNPAGNTIYF
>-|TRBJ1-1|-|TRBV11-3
TGTGCCAGCAGCTTAGAAGGGAACACTGAAGCTTTCTTT
CASSLEGNTEAFF
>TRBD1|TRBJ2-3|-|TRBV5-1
TGCGCCAGCAGCCTCGGGACAGGCACAGATACGCAGTATTTT
CASSLGTGTDTQYF